This entry describes one TCR beta chain. The CDR3 consists of 19 residues. J lost 5 bases, V lost 1 base, and 12 bases had no gene match. Germline V CDR1 and CDR2: SGHDN, FVKESK. This specimen comes from a study of blood T cell repertoires in COVID-19. Only in-frame clones appear in the TCRdb table, and some are missing; sequencing was by immunoSEQ multiplex PCR. The sample holds fewer than 300,000 clones; approximately 93% are singletons and the top ten take about 2.2%. This receptor was identified in a woman under 40 with COVID-19, enrolled during active disease. The specimen was peripheral blood. V is TRBV14 and J is TRBJ2-1; 12 positions match TRBD2. The CDR3 region is CASSQGWVTSGRPNNEQFF. CDR3 DNA sequence: TGTGCCAGCAGCCAAGGTTGGGTGACTAGCGGGAGACCAAACAATGAGCAGTTCTTC.